Below are 18 T cell receptor beta chains sequenced from a single sample in a study of T cell repertoires in cytomegalovirus infection. TCRdb itself ran the reads through MiXCR, one entry per CDR3 protein. This table holds about 260,000 distinct CDR3 sequences, about an eighth found once. The material sequenced was PBMCs. The receptors come from a human donor in good health (CMV status not recorded). Some clones in this sample may be carry-over from other donors' samples.

This clonotype showed up just a few times. The chain combines TRBV19 with TRBJ2-1; D gene ambiguous. V gave up 1 base and J gave up 3 bases, with 4 bases separating them. This CDR3 is built from 13 residues. From germline, CDR1 is LNHDA and CDR2 SQIVND (reference sequence). The chain's CDR3 is CASSIGDYNEQFF. The CDR3 nucleotides read TGTGCCAGTAGTATAGGGGACTACAATGAGCAGTTCTTC.

Many counts were recorded for this clonotype. This sequence joins TRBV6-2 or TRBV6-3 and TRBJ2-7, with D possibly being TRBD1 or TRBD2 (5 bases each). Per the germline V gene, CDR1 is MNHEY and CDR2 is SVGEGT. This CDR3 has 14 residues. Deletions cut 3 bases from V and 4 bases from J, with 13 bases between. CDR3 region: CASSYTGTPYEQYF. The CDR3 DNA is TGTGCCAGCAGTTATACCGGGACGCCATACGAGCAGTACTTC.

The sample holds a few counts of this clonotype. CDR3 in DNA: TGTGCCAGCAGCCAAGGAGATAGCGGGAGTTACGAGCAGTACTTC. Translated, it gives CASSQGDSGSYEQYF. The rearrangement links TRBV4-2 to TRBJ2-7; TRBD2 aligns across 9 bases. Germline V gene lookup returns CDR1 LGHNA and CDR2 YNFKEQ. CDR3 length equals 15 residues. V gave up 1 base and J gave up 4 bases; unmatched junction bases: 5.

This clonotype was seen many times. As DNA, the CDR3 is TGTGCCCACACGTTTCTAGCGGGAGGCCCCCATGGCACAGATACGCAGTATTTT. This translates into CAHTFLAGGPHGTDTQYF. The V and J genes are TRBV12-3 or TRBV12-4 and TRBJ2-3; 11 bases line up with TRBD2. The trim removed 11 bases at V and 1 base at J, leaving 17 bases unmatched. This CDR3 has 18 amino acids.

V and J are TRBV28 and TRBJ2-5; maybe TRBD1 (5 bases). The V and J ends lost 8 bases and 2 bases respectively, with 9 bases between them. Germline V gene sequence: CDR1 MDHEN, CDR2 SYDVKM. This CDR3 has 12 residues. The CDR3, as DNA: TGTGCCAGCCACCAGGGACAAGAGACCCAGTACTTC. It yields the protein CASHQGQETQYF.

The gene calls are TRBV27 and TRBJ2-1; either TRBD1 or TRBD2 may supply D (5 bases each). This CDR3 comprises 15 residues. Trimming stripped 0 bases from V and 8 bases from J, with 14 bases between. Germline V CDR1 and CDR2: MNHEY, SMNVEV (reference sequence). The CDR3 region is CASSLSIWDPHEQFF. In DNA form, the CDR3 reads TGTGCCAGCAGTTTATCGATTTGGGACCCCCATGAGCAGTTCTTC.

V is TRBV20-1 and J is TRBJ2-4; a weak D match, TRBD2 (5 bases). Germline CDR1 DFQATT, CDR2 SNEGSKA (reference sequence). The V end was cut by 4 bases, the J end by 6 bases, with 13 bases between. The CDR3 runs 13 residues. The CDR3 region is CSAIPVGVNIQYF. The CDR3 DNA reads TGCAGTGCTATCCCCGTCGGGGTAAACATTCAGTACTTC.

The sample holds many counts of this clonotype. The rearrangement joins TRBV28 to TRBJ1-1; D is ambiguous. This CDR3 has 15 residues. V was pared by 5 bases and J by 7 bases, with 20 bases between. Germline V gene data show CDR1 as MDHEN and CDR2 as SYDVKM. CDR3 sequence reads: CASSPSLRRVSEAFF. CDR3 coding DNA: TGTGCCAGCAGTCCGTCGCTACGCCGGGTGAGTGAAGCTTTCTTT.

On this clonotype: A much larger clone sits a single nucleotide away, making a read error possible. The J gene is TRBJ2-7, the V gene TRBV20-1; D possibly corresponds to TRBD2 (6 bases). The CDR3 covers 14 residues. The germline gives CDR1 DFQATT, CDR2 SNEGSKA (reference sequence). CDR3 in amino acids: CNARDSSVDYEQYF. Written as DNA, the CDR3 is TGCAATGCAAGGGACTCCTCAGTCGATTACGAGCAGTACTTC.

This clonotype was detected ten times or more. This chain connects TRBV7-9 to TRBJ1-2; 9 bases are shared with TRBD1. Germline V lookup: CDR1 SEHNR, CDR2 FQNEAQ (reference sequence). The CDR3 is 14 amino acids. The J segment lost 7 bases and the V segment lost 5 bases, leaving 8 bases of the junction unmatched. CDR3 sequence reads: CASSKDGTGFGYTF. CDR3 sequence (DNA): TGTGCCAGCAGCAAAGACGGGACAGGGTTTGGCTACACCTTC.

The chain recombines TRBV20-1 with TRBJ1-1, with TRBD1 identical over 10 bases. The CDR3 runs 15 residues. From germline, CDR1 is DFQATT and CDR2 SNEGSKA (reference sequence). The ends lost 1 base at V and 5 bases at J; junction bases unmatched: 7. CDR3 residues: CSARADRGRRTEAFF. Here the CDR3 DNA reads TGCAGTGCTAGAGCAGACAGGGGGCGCAGGACTGAAGCTTTCTTT.

The chain uses TRBV28 and TRBJ2-7, with no clear D. The CDR3 is 11 amino acids. V dropped 8 bases and J dropped 6 bases, with 11 bases sitting between them. The germline gives CDR1 MDHEN, CDR2 SYDVKM. The CDR3 reads CASYGPSEQYF. Here the CDR3 DNA reads TGTGCCAGCTATGGACCTTCCGAGCAGTACTTC.

This clonotype was seen many times. The rearrangement links TRBV7-9 to TRBJ2-1; D possibly uses TRBD1 or TRBD2 (5 bases each). The CDR3 spans 14 residues. Germline CDR1 reads SEHNR; CDR2 reads FQNEAQ (reference sequence). Trimming stripped 3 bases from V and 5 bases from J, with 11 bases between. CDR3 nucleotides: TGTGCCAGCAGCTTTGGGGACGGACACAATGAGCAGTTCTTC. Translating it yields CASSFGDGHNEQFF. Full variable domain (remainder filled in from reference TRBV7-9 and TRBJ2-1): DTGVSQNPRHKITKRGQNVTFRCDPISEHNRLYWYRQTLGQGPEFLTYFQNEAQLEKSRLLSDRFSAERPKGSFSTLEIQRTEQGDSAMYLCASSFGDGHNEQFFGPGTRLTVL.

This clonotype was detected ten times or more. The rearrangement uses TRBV7-2 and TRBJ1-1; D is ambiguous. V dropped 1 base and J dropped 5 bases, with 11 bases sitting between them. The CDR3 consists of 14 residues. Per germline, CDR1 SGHTA and CDR2 FQGNSA. As DNA, the CDR3 is TGTGCCAGCAGCTTAGATCTAGTAATGACTGAAGCTTTCTTT. Its translation: CASSLDLVMTEAFF.

This clonotype has more than one count but fewer than ten. The chain links TRBV7-8 to TRBJ2-5; 9 bases line up with TRBD2. The ends lost 4 bases at V and 4 bases at J; junction bases unmatched: 10. CDR1 and CDR2 from the germline V gene are SGHVS and FQNEAQ. This CDR3 has 16 residues. The CDR3 DNA is TGTGCCAGCAGCTCCTTGTTAGCGGGGGAAAGAGAGACCCAGTACTTC. It codes for CASSSLLAGERETQYF.

V usage is TRBV5-1 and J usage is TRBJ1-2, with a weak D call TRBD1 (6 bases). The germline gives CDR1 SGHRS, CDR2 YFSETQ. The CDR3 spans 14 residues. V dropped 4 bases and J dropped 4 bases, with 14 bases sitting between them. CDR3 residues: CASSDGQTIYGYTF. For the CDR3, the DNA is TGCGCCAGCAGCGACGGACAGACAATCTATGGCTACACCTTC.

The V gene is TRBV20-1, the J gene TRBJ2-1; 16 nucleotides match TRBD2. CDR3 length: 20 residues. The germline CDR1 and CDR2 sequences are DFQATT and SNEGSKA (reference sequence). Trimming at V came to 3 bases and at J to 4 bases, leaving 15 bases not matched to a gene. CDR3 sequence: CSARPTGTSGREVYYNEQFF. CDR3 bases: TGCAGTGCTAGGCCCACCGGGACTAGCGGGAGGGAGGTATATTACAATGAGCAGTTCTTC.

The chain is built from TRBV27 and TRBJ1-1, with D perhaps TRBD1 (5 bases). Deletions cut 3 bases from V and 5 bases from J, with 13 bases between. The germline V gene has CDR1 MNHEY and CDR2 SMNVEV (reference sequence). The CDR3 runs 14 residues. CDR3 sequence: CASSFQGEGTEAFF. CDR3 DNA: TGTGCCAGCAGTTTCCAGGGAGAGGGGACTGAAGCTTTCTTT.